The clone carrying this T cell receptor beta chain has just a few counts. The CDR3 consists of 16 residues. Germline V lookup: CDR1 DFQATT, CDR2 SNEGSKA (reference sequence). Trimming cost V 5 bases and J 4 bases; bases outside gene matches: 11. The record originates from a study of early T cells in non-severe SARS-CoV-2 infection. In the study overall: Alpha and beta chains were unpaired, from unsorted whole-blood bulk RNA.

Attachment of unique molecular identifiers was made to individual cDNA molecules. TCRdb passed the 5' RACE reads through MiXCR, listing each CDR3 protein once. The table includes approximately 27,000 distinct CDR3 sequences, 5.5% to 6% detected once. The sequence was collected from an adult who was a healthcare worker with PCR-confirmed SARS-CoV-2 infection or an uninfected control (not recorded which). V and J are TRBV20-1 and TRBJ2-5, with TRBD2 matching 12 bases. The sequencing input was whole blood. CDR3 nucleotide sequence: TGCAGTGCTTATGCTAGCGGGAGGGCCGGAGGAGAGACCCAGTACTTC. Its protein is CSAYASGRAGGETQYF.